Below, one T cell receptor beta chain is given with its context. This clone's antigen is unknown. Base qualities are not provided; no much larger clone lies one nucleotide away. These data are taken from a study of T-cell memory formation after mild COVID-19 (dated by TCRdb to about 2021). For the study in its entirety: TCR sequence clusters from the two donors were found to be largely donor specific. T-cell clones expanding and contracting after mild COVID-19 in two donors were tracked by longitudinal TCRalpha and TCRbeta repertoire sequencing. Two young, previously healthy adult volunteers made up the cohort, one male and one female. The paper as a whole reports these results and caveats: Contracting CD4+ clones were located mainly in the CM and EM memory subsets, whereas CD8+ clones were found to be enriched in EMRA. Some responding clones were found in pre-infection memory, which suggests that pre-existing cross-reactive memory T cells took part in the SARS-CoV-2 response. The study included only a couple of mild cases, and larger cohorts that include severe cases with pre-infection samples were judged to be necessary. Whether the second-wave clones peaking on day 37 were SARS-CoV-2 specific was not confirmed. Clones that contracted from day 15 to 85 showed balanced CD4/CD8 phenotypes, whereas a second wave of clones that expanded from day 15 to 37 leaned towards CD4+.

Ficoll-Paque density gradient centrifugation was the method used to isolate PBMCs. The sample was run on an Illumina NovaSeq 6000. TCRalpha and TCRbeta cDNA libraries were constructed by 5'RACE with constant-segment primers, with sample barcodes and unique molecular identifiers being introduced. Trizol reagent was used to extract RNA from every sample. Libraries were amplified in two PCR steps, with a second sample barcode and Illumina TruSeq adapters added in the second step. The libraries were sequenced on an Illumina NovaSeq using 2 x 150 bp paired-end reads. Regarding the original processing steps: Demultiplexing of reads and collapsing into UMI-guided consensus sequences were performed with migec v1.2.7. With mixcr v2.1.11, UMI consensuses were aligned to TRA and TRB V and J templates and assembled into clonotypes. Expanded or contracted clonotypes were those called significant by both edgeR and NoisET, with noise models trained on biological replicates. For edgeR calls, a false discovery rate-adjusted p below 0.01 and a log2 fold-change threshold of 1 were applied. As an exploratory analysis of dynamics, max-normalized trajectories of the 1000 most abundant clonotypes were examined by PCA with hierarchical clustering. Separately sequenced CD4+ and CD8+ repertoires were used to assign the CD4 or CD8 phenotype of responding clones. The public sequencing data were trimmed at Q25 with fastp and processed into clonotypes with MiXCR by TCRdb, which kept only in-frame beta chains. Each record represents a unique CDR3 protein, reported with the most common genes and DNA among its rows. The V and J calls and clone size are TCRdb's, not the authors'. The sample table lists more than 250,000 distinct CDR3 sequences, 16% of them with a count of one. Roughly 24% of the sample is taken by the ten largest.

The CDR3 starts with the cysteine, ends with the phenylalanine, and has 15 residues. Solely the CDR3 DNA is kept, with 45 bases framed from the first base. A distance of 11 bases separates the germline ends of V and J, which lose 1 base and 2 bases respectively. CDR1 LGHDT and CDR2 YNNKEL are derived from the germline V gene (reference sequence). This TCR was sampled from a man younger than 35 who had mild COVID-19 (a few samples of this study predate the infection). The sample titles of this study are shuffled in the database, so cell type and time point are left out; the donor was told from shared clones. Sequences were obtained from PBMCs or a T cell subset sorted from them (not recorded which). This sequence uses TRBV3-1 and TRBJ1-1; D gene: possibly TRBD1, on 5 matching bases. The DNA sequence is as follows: TGTGCCAGCAGCCAAGGGGCCGGGACTAACACTGAAGCTTTCTTT. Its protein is CASSQGAGTNTEAFF.